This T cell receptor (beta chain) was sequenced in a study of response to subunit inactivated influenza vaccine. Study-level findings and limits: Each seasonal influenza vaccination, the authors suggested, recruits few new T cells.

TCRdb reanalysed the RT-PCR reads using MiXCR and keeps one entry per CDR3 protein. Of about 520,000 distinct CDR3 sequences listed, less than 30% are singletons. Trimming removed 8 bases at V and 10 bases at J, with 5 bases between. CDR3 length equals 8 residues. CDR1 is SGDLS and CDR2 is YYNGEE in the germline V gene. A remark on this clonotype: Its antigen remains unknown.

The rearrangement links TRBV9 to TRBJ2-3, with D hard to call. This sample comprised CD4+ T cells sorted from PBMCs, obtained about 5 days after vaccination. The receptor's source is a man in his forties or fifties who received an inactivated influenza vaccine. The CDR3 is CASLAQYF. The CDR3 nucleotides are TGTGCCAGTCTTGCGCAGTATTTT.